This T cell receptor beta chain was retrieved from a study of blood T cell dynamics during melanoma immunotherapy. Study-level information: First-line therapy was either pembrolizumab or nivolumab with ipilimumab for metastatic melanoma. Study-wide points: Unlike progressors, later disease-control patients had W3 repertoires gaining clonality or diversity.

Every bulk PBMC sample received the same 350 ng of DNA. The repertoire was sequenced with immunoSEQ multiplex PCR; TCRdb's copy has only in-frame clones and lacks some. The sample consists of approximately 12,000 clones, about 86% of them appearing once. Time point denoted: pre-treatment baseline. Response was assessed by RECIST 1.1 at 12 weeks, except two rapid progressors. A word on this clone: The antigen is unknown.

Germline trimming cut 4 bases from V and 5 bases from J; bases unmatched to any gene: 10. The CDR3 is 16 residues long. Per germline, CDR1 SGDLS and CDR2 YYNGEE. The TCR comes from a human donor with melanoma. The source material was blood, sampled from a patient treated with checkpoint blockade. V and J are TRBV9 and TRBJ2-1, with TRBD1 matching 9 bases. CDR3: CASSSRRDRVDNEQFF. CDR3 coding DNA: TGTGCCAGCAGCTCCCGCCGGGACAGGGTGGACAATGAGCAGTTCTTC.